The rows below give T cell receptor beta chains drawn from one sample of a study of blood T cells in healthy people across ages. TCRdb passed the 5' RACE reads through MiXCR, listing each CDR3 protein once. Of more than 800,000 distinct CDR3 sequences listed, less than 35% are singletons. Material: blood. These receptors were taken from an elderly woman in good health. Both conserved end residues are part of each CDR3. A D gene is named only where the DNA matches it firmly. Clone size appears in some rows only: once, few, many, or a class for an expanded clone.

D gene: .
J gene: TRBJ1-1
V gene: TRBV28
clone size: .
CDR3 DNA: TGTGCCAGCAGTTTATGGCAGTTTGAAGCTTTCTTT
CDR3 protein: CASSLWQFEAFF

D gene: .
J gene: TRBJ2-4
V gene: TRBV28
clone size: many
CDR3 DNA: TGTGCCAGCAGTTTTGGGAAGGCTCCCCCGCGCCTAGCCAAAAACATTCAGTACTTC
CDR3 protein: CASSFGKAPPRLAKNIQYF

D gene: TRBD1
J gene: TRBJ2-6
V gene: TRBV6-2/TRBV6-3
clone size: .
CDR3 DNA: TGTGCCACCAGTAGGTATTCCGGGACAGGGGGCTCTGGGGCCAACGTCCTGACTTTC
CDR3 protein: CATSRYSGTGGSGANVLTF

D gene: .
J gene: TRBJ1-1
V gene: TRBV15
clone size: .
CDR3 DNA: TGTGCCACCGGCAGAGGAAATTTAATGAACACTGAAGCTTTCTTT
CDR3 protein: CATGRGNLMNTEAFF

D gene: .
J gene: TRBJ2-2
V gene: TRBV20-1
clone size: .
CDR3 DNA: TGCAGTGCTAGAATGGCGGGGCAGCTCACCGGGGAGCTGTTTTTT
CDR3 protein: CSARMAGQLTGELFF

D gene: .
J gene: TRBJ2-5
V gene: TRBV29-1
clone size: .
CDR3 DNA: TGCAGCGTCCGGGGGCAAGATGAGACCCAGTACTTC
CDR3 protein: CSVRGQDETQYF

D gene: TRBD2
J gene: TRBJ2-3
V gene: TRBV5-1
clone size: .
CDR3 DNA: TGCGCCAGCAGATCTAGCGGGGGGGCCGTTGCAGATACGCAGTATTTT
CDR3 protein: CASRSSGGAVADTQYF

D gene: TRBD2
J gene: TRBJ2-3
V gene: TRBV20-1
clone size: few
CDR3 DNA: TGCAGTGCTCTCAAGGGACTAGCGGGGGGTAGAGCAGATACGCAGTATTTT
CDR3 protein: CSALKGLAGGRADTQYF

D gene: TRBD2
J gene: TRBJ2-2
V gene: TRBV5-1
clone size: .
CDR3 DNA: TGCGCCAGCAGCTTACGGTTACGGGAGGTTTCCACCGGGGAGCTGTTTTTT
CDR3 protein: CASSLRLREVSTGELFF

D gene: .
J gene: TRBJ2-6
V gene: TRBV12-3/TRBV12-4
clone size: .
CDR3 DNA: TGTGCCAGCAGTCCTCTGGGCTCTGGGGCCGACGTCCTGACTTTC
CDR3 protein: CASSPLGSGADVLTF

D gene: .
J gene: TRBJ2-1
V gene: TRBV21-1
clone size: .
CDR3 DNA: TGTGCCAGCAGCAAAGAGGTTGCTAGATCCCCAGGTGGTGAGCAGTTCTTC
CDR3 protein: CASSKEVARSPGGEQFF

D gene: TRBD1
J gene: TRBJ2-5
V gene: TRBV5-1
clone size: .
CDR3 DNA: TGCGTCAGCAGCTTAACAGGGGGTTGGGAGACCCAGTACTTC
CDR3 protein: CVSSLTGGWETQYF

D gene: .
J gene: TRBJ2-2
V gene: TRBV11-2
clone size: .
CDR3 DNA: TGTGCCAGCAGCTTAGGATTTTTCGGCGGGGAGCTGTTTTTT
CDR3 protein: CASSLGFFGGELFF

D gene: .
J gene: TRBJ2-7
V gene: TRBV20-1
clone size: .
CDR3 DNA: TGCAGTGCTATTGGGAAGGCAGGGATGGAAAAACTCTCCTACGAGCAGTACTTC
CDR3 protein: CSAIGKAGMEKLSYEQYF

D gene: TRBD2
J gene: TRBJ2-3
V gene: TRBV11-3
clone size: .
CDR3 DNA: TGTGCCAGCAGCGCCCCGGGGGGGCGGGGAGATACGCAGTATTTT
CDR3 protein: CASSAPGGRGDTQYF

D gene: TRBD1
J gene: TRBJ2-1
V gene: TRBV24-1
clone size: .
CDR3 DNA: TGTGCCACCAGTGACCGGGACAGGGCCTGGGGCAATGAGCAGTTCTTC
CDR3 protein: CATSDRDRAWGNEQFF

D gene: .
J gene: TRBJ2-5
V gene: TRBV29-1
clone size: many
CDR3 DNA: TGCAGCGTTTTAGGGGAGTTAGAGGAGACCCAGTACTTC
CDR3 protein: CSVLGELEETQYF

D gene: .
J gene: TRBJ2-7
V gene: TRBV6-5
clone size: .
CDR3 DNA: TGTGCCAGCAGTAAGGTCCGGGGGCTCTACGAGCAGTACTTC
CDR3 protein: CASSKVRGLYEQYF

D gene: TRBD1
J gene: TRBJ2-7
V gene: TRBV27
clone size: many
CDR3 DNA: TGTGCCAGCATTCAAACTACAGGGGGCTACGAGCAGTACTTC
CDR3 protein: CASIQTTGGYEQYF

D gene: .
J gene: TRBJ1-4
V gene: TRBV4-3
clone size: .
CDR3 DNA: TGCGCCAGCAGCCAAGAGACAACGACCAGGGCGCGGTTTAATGAAAAACTGTTTTTT
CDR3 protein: CASSQETTTRARFNEKLFF